A single T cell receptor (beta chain) is shown here with its context. The antigen is unknown. With ipilimumab providing CTLA-4 blockade, focal radiation was administered to patients who had chemo-refractory metastatic non-small-cell lung cancer. This entry comes from a study of radiotherapy plus CTLA-4 blockade in lung cancer. Whole-study results and caveats: Blood saw expansion of tumor-derived TCR clones after radiotherapy plus ipilimumab.

Germline CDR1 SGHNT, CDR2 YYREEE (reference sequence). The CDR3 contains 16 residues. The V gene lost 4 bases and the J gene lost 0 bases, with 13 bases spanning the gap. Using immunoSEQ multiplex PCR, the repertoire was profiled, and TCRdb retains in-frame clones only, with some absent. The sample lists some 60,000 clones, over 70% occurring once. The TCR originated in a human donor with non-small cell lung cancer who had a partial response to radiotherapy plus ipilimumab. The chain carries TRBV5-4 and TRBJ1-4, with D possibly TRBD1 on 6 matching bases. The sample consisted of peripheral blood, taken from a patient treated with radiotherapy plus ipilimumab. This CDR3 is CASSPGAAATNEKLFF. The CDR3 region has the DNA TGTGCCAGCAGCCCAGGGGCAGCTGCAACTAATGAAAAACTGTTTTTT.